These 9 T cell receptor beta chains originate from one sample sequenced in a study of response to subunit inactivated influenza vaccine. TCRdb itself ran the RT-PCR reads through MiXCR, one entry per CDR3 protein. The data contain under 850,000 distinct CDR3 sequences, roughly 18% of them singletons. The specimen comprised PBMCs from blood, sampled around 5 days after vaccination. The origin of the receptors is a man in his fifties or sixties who received an inactivated influenza vaccine.

V gene TRBV4-2 combines with J gene TRBJ2-7; D possibly matches TRBD1 or TRBD2 (5 bases each). The CDR3 runs to 16 residues. Germline CDR1 LGHNA, CDR2 YNFKEQ. V was cut by 0 bases and J by 1 base, with 13 bases left in between. The CDR3 reads CASSQEGAGRSYEQYF. The DNA of the CDR3 is TGTGCCAGCAGCCAAGAGGGCGCAGGGAGATCCTACGAGCAGTACTTC.

The gene calls are TRBV10-3 and TRBJ2-1; no clear D gene. Germline-derived CDR1 and CDR2 are ENHRY and SYGVKD. This CDR3 has 14 residues. V was shortened by 5 bases and J by 2 bases, with 10 bases between the two germline ends. The CDR3 DNA reads TGTGCCATCAGTCGGGCAGGAGCCTACAATGAGCAGTTCTTC. Encoded protein: CAISRAGAYNEQFF.

This clonotype has ten or more counts. This chain links TRBV12-3 or TRBV12-4 with TRBJ2-2; TRBD1 matches 7 bases. The CDR3 consists of 15 residues. V trimming: 5 bases; J trimming: 7 bases; junction bases outside the gene matches: 10. CDR3 sequence reads: CASSLLTGQGGELFF. DNA of the CDR3: TGTGCCAGCAGTCTCCTGACAGGGCAGGGCGGGGAGCTGTTTTTT.

The rearrangement links TRBV28 to TRBJ2-1; the D is unclear. The V gene lost 7 bases and the J gene lost 1 base, with 17 bases spanning the gap. Germline loops: CDR1 MDHEN, CDR2 SYDVKM. CDR3 length: 16 amino acids. CDR3: CASTQSTGRSYNEQFF. As DNA, the CDR3 is TGTGCCAGCACCCAATCGACGGGCCGATCCTACAATGAGCAGTTCTTC.

This clonotype has more than one count but fewer than ten. The chain uses TRBV5-1 and TRBJ2-2; D ambiguous. CDR1 is SGHRS, CDR2 YFSETQ, per germline. The CDR3 has 16 amino acids. V lost 3 bases and J lost 0, with 12 bases in between. DNA of the CDR3: TGCGCCAGCAGCTGGGATCGATTCTCGAACACCGGGGAGCTGTTTTTT. Protein: CASSWDRFSNTGELFF.

This clonotype was seen more than once but under ten times. The genes are TRBV6-2 or TRBV6-3 and TRBJ2-1; 9 nucleotides match TRBD2. The germline V gene encodes CDR1 MNHEY and CDR2 SVGEGT. V shed 10 bases and J 5 bases; nucleotides not matched to a gene: 12. This CDR3 is 15 amino acids long. CDR3 loop: CATRRSVAGDNEQFF. The CDR3 bases are TGTGCCACCCGACGGAGTGTAGCGGGGGACAATGAGCAGTTCTTC.

This clonotype was found a few times. The rearrangement joins TRBV20-1 to TRBJ2-1, with TRBD1 as a possible D gene (8 bases). The CDR3 is made up of 14 amino acids. Germline CDR1 and CDR2: DFQATT and SNEGSKA (reference sequence). V lost 4 bases and J 2 bases, leaving 12 bases between the germline ends. The CDR3 protein is CSAITGGAYNEQFF. DNA for the CDR3: TGCAGTGCTATCACAGGGGGGGCCTACAATGAGCAGTTCTTC.

The V gene is TRBV2, the J gene TRBJ2-7, with TRBD2 as a possible D gene (5 bases). The CDR3 loop spans 13 amino acids. CDR1 is SNHLY, CDR2 FYNNEI, per germline. Trimming took 4 bases from V and 6 from J, leaving 13 bases between them. CDR3: CASSVGEGGEQYF. CDR3 DNA sequence: TGTGCCAGCAGTGTCGGGGAAGGAGGCGAGCAGTACTTC.

This clonotype was detected a few times. The CDR3 nucleotides are TGCAGTGCTAGTTCCGGCAACAGGTGGGGGCATGAAAAACTGTTTTTT. It specifies CSASSGNRWGHEKLFF. The gene calls are TRBV20-1 and TRBJ1-4, with a weak D call TRBD1 (6 bases). Trimming stripped 3 bases from V and 6 bases from J, with 20 bases between. The CDR3 sequence is 16 residues long. Germline values: CDR1 DFQATT, CDR2 SNEGSKA (reference sequence).